This T cell receptor beta chain was found in a study of shared clonotypes between healthy human individuals. Study as a whole: Three plates each covered CD4 naive and memory; CD8 naive two, CD8 memory one.

V was shortened by 1 base and J by 5 bases, with 12 bases between the two germline ends. Germline loops: CDR1 SGHNT, CDR2 YENEEA. This CDR3 comprises 14 residues. As regards this clone: Its matching antigen is unknown.

General observations from the study: Lower generation probabilities were found for non-shared clonotypes than for those shared by all four donors.

TCRdb's copy holds only in-frame clones and misses some; the assay was immunoSEQ multiplex PCR. In the table there are about 1.1 million clones, 75% to 85% of which are singletons. The chain carries TRBV11-3 and TRBJ2-7; no clear D gene. This TCR was sampled from a man younger than 35 in good health. Some clones in this sample may be carry-over from other donors' samples. The sequenced material came from memory CD4+ T cells from PBMCs. The sample's subset: CD45RA-negative fraction. CDR3 region: CASSLGQVGDEQYF. CDR3 DNA: TGTGCCAGCAGCTTAGGGCAGGTAGGAGACGAGCAGTACTTC.